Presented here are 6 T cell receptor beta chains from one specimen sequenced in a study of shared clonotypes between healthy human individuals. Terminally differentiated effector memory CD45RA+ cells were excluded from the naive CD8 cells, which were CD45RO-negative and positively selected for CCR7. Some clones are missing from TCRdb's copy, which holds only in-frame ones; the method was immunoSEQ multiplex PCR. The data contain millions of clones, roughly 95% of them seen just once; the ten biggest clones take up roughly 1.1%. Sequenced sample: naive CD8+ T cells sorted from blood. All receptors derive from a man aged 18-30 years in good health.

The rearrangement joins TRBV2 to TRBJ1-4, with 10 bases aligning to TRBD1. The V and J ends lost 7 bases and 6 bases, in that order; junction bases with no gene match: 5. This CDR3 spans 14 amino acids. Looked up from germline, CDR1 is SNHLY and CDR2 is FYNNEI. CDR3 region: CASTLDRGYEKLFF. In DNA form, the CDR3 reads TGTGCCAGCACCTTGGACAGGGGGTATGAAAAACTGTTTTTT.

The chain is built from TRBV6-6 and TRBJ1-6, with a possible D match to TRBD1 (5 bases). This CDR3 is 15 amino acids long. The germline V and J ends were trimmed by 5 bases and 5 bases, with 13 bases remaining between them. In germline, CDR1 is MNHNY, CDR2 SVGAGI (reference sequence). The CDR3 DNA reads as TGTGCCAGCAGTCGGGGGACGGCAGATAATTCACCCCTCCACTTT. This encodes CASSRGTADNSPLHF.

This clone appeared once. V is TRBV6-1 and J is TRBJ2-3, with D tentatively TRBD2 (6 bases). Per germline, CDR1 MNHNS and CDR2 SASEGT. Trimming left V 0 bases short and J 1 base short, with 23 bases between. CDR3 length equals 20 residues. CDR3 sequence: CASSEAQPHWEDWGTDTQYF. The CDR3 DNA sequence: TGTGCCAGCAGTGAAGCGCAACCACATTGGGAGGATTGGGGCACAGATACGCAGTATTTT.

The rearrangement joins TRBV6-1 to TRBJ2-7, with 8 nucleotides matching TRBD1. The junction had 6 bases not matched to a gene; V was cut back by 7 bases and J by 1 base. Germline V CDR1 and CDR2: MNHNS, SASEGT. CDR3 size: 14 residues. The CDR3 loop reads CASNSRTGSYEQYF. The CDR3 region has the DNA TGTGCCAGCAACTCCCGGACAGGGTCCTACGAGCAGTACTTC.

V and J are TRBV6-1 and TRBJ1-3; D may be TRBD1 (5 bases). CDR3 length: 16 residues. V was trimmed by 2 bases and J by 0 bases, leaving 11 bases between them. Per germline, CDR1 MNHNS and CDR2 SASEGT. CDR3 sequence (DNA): TGTGCCAGCAGTGAATTTGAGGGGTACTCTGGAAACACCATATATTTT. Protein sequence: CASSEFEGYSGNTIYF.

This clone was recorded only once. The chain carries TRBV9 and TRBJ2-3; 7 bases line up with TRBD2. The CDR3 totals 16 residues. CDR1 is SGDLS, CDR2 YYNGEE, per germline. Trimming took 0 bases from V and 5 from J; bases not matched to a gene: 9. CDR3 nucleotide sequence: TGTGCCAGCAGCGTAGAATGGGGGGAGGGCCGAGATACGCAGTATTTT. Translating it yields CASSVEWGEGRDTQYF.